The 2 T cell receptor beta chains listed next were all sequenced from one sample in a study of OX40 agonist ivuxolimab in advanced cancers. To prepare the library, the immunoSEQ multiplex PCR assay was applied. TCRdb's version of the immuneACCESS table is confined to in-frame rearrangements and falls short of the full clone set. An unresolved V gene accounts for under half of the shortfall where checked; the remainder is of unknown origin. In all, the sample holds approximately 76,000 clones, and 70% to 90% of those were seen once. Jointly, the top ten make up 5% to 7% of the sample. This sample comprised CD4+ or CD8+ T cells sorted from blood, obtained in a trial of the OX40 agonist ivuxolimab. The source of these receptors is an adult with an advanced solid tumor such as melanoma, head and neck, liver or kidney cancer.

The rearrangement joins TRBV6-5 to TRBJ2-3, with TRBD2 matching over 11 bases. The junction had 12 bases not matched to a gene; V was cut back by 4 bases and J by 9 bases. The CDR3 totals 16 residues. Germline-derived CDR1 and CDR2 are MNHEY and SVGAGI. CDR3 sequence: CASSFLKTSGVGTQYF. The CDR3 DNA sequence: TGTGCCAGCAGTTTCCTCAAGACTAGCGGGGTGGGCACGCAGTATTTT.

This clone was recorded once. The J gene is TRBJ2-1, the V gene TRBV11-2, with 13 bases lining up with TRBD2. Unmatched junction bases numbered 9, after V lost 6 bases and J lost 4 bases. Germline assignment: CDR1 SGHAT and CDR2 FQNNGV. The CDR3 contains 17 residues. CDR3 nucleotide sequence: TGTGCCAGCAGTCTTTCGGGACTAGCGGGGATTTACAATGAGCAGTTCTTC. It encodes CASSLSGLAGIYNEQFF.